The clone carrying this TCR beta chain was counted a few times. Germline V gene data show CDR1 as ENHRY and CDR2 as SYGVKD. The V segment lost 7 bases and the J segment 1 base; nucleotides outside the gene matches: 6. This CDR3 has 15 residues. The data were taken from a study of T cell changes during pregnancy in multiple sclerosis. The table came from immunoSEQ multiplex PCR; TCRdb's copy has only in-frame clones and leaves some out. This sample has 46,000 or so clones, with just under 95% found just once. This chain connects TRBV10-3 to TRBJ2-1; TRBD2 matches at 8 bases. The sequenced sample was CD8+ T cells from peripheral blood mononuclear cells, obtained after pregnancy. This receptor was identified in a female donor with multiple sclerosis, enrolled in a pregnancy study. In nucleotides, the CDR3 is TGTGCCATCACTGAAACGGGAGGGTCCTACAATGAGCAGTTCTTC. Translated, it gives CAITETGGSYNEQFF.